This T cell receptor beta chain appears in the sequencing data of a study of shared clonotypes between healthy human individuals. Whole-study findings and limits: The study generally estimated greater richness for naive than memory subsets. Non-shared clonotypes displayed generation probabilities falling below those of clonotypes present in all four donors.

The authors ran the assay at deep level. TCRdb's table, derived via immunoSEQ multiplex PCR, lists solely in-frame clones and lacks some. The sample yields about 1 million clones, around 76% seen once. The donors were all Caucasian adults (living in Nashville, Tennessee). Germline assignment: CDR1 SGHTA and CDR2 FQGNSA. The CDR3 runs to 15 residues. Losses at the gene ends were 5 bases for V and 5 bases for J; bases not matched to a gene: 7. This clone has just a few counts. The antigen is unknown. The receptor was isolated from a man between 18 and 35 years old in good health. J is TRBJ2-3 and V is TRBV7-2, with TRBD2 identical over 10 bases. The specimen was memory CD4+ T cells sorted from blood. Subset specified: CD45RA-negative fraction. CDR3 in amino acids: CASSRTSGGRDTQYF. The CDR3 DNA is TGTGCCAGCAGCAGGACTAGCGGAGGGCGAGATACGCAGTATTTT.